This T cell receptor beta chain was identified during a study of neurological immune-mediated disorders. Overall study findings and caveats: There were no CDR3 amino acid sequences shared by expanded clones across subjects, a result suggesting private repertoires in all groups.

This clonotype was counted only a few times. Its antigen is as yet unknown. One entry per CDR3 protein results from TCRdb running MiXCR on the 5' RACE reads. The sample lists fewer than 90,000 distinct CDR3 sequences, around a tenth seen once, with about 2% in the top ten. The sequenced sample was PBMCs. This receptor was obtained from a middle-aged man in good health.

The CDR3 coding sequence is TGCGCCAGCAGCTTGCCCTCCGGGGCCTACACCGGGGAGCTGTTTTTT. It yields the protein CASSLPSGAYTGELFF. V usage is TRBV5-1 and J usage is TRBJ2-2; D may correspond to TRBD1 or TRBD2 (5 bases each). Germline values: CDR1 SGHRS, CDR2 YFSETQ. The CDR3 extends over 16 amino acids. The V end was cut by 1 base, the J end by 3 bases, with 13 bases between.